This T cell receptor beta chain was retrieved from a study of T cell repertoires in cytomegalovirus infection (dated by TCRdb to between 2018 and 2020). Study-level background: The peptide stimulations were aimed at well-studied HLA-B-restricted epitopes as well as recently identified HLA-C-restricted CMV epitopes, whose presentation resists viral immunomodulation. The HLA type of each donor mattered for the analysis, because public TCR beta signatures pointed to carriage of CMV infection along with the matching HLA type. The investigation overall reported the following: The ex vivo response was dominated by HLA-C-restricted CMV-specific TCR beta clonotypes, and the single most frequent clonotype in two of eight donors was supplied by these HLA-C-restricted clonotypes. In both this cohort and an independent cohort of a few hundred donors, the cumulative frequency of public TCR beta family members distinguished carriers of CMV infection plus the relevant HLA type.

Sequencing was carried out with an Illumina HiSeq 1500. The raw public reads went through TCRdb reprocessing: fastp at Q25, MiXCR clone calling, in-frame beta chains kept. Records with the same CDR3 protein are collapsed into one entry carrying the most frequent genes and DNA. Counted in this sample were about 130,000 distinct CDR3 sequences; 32% of them appeared once. The ten largest clonotypes hold around half of the sample. Trimming at the junction amounts to 5 bases on V and 0 bases on J, and the germline ends lie 11 bases apart. CDR1 and CDR2 are drawn from the germline V gene: SGHTA, FQGNSA. The CDR3 has 15 amino acids, counting the end cysteine and phenylalanine. The CDR3 DNA has 45 bases and is translated from base 1. Interpreted using the paper, the treatment or condition label stands for: in vitro stimulation with specific CMV peptide epitopes to enrich CMV-specific T cells. With respect to this clonotype: Its antigen remains unidentified. No much larger clone is present one base from it, and per-base qualities are unavailable.

The source is a human donor in good health (CMV status not recorded). Some clones in this sample may be carry-over from other donors' samples. The source was CD8+ T cells from cultured PBMCs, collected from culture after CMV antigen stimulation. This chain is built from TRBV7-2 and TRBJ1-3, with a weak D call of TRBD1 (5 bases match). The nucleotide sequence is given as TGTGCCAGCAGCACGACAGTGTACTCTGGAAACACCATATATTTT. This yields the protein CASSTTVYSGNTIYF.